These 26 T cell receptor beta chains came from one sample sequenced in a study of regulatory T cells in long-lasting Graves disease. Specified time point: persistent/refractory GD, antithyroid drugs over 5 years with positive TRAb. PBMC RNA was the source of the TCR library. To make TCR beta libraries, researchers used iRepertoire HTBI primers and Arm-PCR of CDR3 regions. MiXCR, run by TCRdb on the multiplex PCR reads, gives a single entry per CDR3 protein. The sample lists around 460,000 distinct CDR3 sequences; around a fifth were seen once. The sequencing used peripheral blood mononuclear cells (PBMCs), collected when the disease was refractory, from a patient treated with antithyroid drugs. These receptors originate from a female donor with Graves disease.

This clonotype was recorded many times. The chain links TRBV12-3 or TRBV12-4 to TRBJ2-5; no definite D call. This CDR3 region has 11 residues. V was shortened by 3 bases and J by 7 bases, with 6 bases between the two germline ends. This CDR3 is CASSLPGTQYF. In DNA, the CDR3 is TGTGCCAGCAGTTTGCCAGGGACCCAGTACTTC.

The rearrangement links TRBV19 to TRBJ1-5, with TRBD1 matching over 9 bases. With V trimmed by 5 bases and J by 4 bases, 9 bases remained unmatched. Germline V lookup: CDR1 LNHDA, CDR2 SQIVND (reference sequence). CDR3 length: 16 amino acids. CDR3 sequence: CASSLGQGLVNQPQHF. The CDR3 nucleotides read TGTGCCAGTAGTTTGGGACAGGGCTTGGTAAATCAGCCCCAGCATTTT. Full variable domain (remainder filled in from reference TRBV19 and TRBJ1-5): DGGITQSPKYLFRKEGQNVTLSCEQNLNHDAMYWYRQDPGQGLRLIYYSQIVNDFQKGDIAEGYSVSREKKESFPLTVTSAQKNPTAFYLCASSLGQGLVNQPQHFGDGTRLSIL.

This clonotype was seen repeatedly, ten times or more. V is TRBV3-1 and J is TRBJ2-2; no reliable D call. CDR1 is LGHDT, CDR2 YNNKEL, per germline (reference sequence). The V gene lost 4 bases and the J gene lost 7 bases, with 7 bases spanning the gap. This CDR3 region has 12 residues. The CDR3 loop is CASSLRVGELFF. The DNA for the CDR3 is TGTGCCAGCAGCCTACGAGTCGGGGAGCTGTTTTTT.

This chain links TRBV4-2 with TRBJ1-2; 10 positions agree with TRBD1. V lost 0 bases, J lost 0 bases, and 7 bases stayed unmatched. The CDR3 is 18 amino acids. Germline loops: CDR1 LGHNA, CDR2 YNFKEQ. The CDR3 nucleotides read TGTGCCAGCAGCCAAGAGACAGGGGGCACACTAGCTAACTATGGCTACACCTTC. Residues: CASSQETGGTLANYGYTF.

This clonotype was detected only a few times. The chain uses TRBV7-3 and TRBJ1-1; D call uncertain. This CDR3 is 13 amino acids long. Per germline, CDR1 SGHTA and CDR2 FQGTGA. Trimming left V 5 bases short and J 0 bases short, with 7 bases between. DNA of the CDR3: TGTGCCAGCAGCCACGCCTTGAACACTGAAGCTTTCTTT. It is translated as CASSHALNTEAFF.

This clonotype was detected many times. The chain recombines TRBV19 with TRBJ2-7; 7 bases match TRBD1. The CDR3 totals 14 residues. The germline V gene has CDR1 LNHDA and CDR2 SQIVND (reference sequence). Unmatched junction bases numbered 4, after V lost 4 bases and J lost 1 base. In nucleotides, the CDR3 is TGTGCCAGTAGTACCCGACAGGGATCCTACGAGCAGTACTTC. This translates into CASSTRQGSYEQYF.

This clonotype occurred many times. The chain has TRBV6-1 and TRBJ2-7, with 10 bases matching TRBD2. CDR3 length: 14 amino acids. The trim removed 6 bases at V and 2 bases at J, leaving 4 bases unmatched. Germline V lookup: CDR1 MNHNS, CDR2 SASEGT. CDR3 DNA sequence: TGTGCCAGCAGGGGGAGCGGGAGGGCCTACGAGCAGTACTTC. Its translation: CASRGSGRAYEQYF.

In its sample, this clonotype was seen many times. This chain links TRBV2 with TRBJ1-2; D perhaps matches TRBD1 (5 bases). The germline V gene encodes CDR1 SNHLY and CDR2 FYNNEI. With 3 bases removed from V and 0 bases from J, the gap between germline ends came to 5 bases. The CDR3 covers 13 residues. CDR3 loop: CASSEGANYGYTF. The CDR3 nucleotides are TGTGCCAGCAGTGAGGGGGCTAACTATGGCTACACCTTC.

Comments on this clonotype: This could be a read error, since a much larger clone is one nucleotide away. V gene TRBV6-2 or TRBV6-3 combines with J gene TRBJ1-2; D is perhaps TRBD1 (6 bases). The CDR3 loop spans 17 amino acids. Trimming took off 0 bases at V and 5 bases at J, with 19 bases between the two ends. Germline V gene sequence: CDR1 MNHEY, CDR2 SVGEGT. The CDR3 loop is CASSYSAPSGTSYGYTF. The CDR3 DNA reads TGTGCCAGCAGTTACTCGGCCCCTTCCGGGACATCTTATGGCTACACCTTC.

This clonotype was picked up many times. V and J are TRBV12-3 or TRBV12-4 and TRBJ2-2; D uncertain. V lost 6 bases to trimming and J lost 1 base, with 9 bases between them. The CDR3 loop spans 14 amino acids. The CDR3 spells CASSPTMNTGELFF. The CDR3 DNA sequence: TGTGCCAGCAGCCCCACTATGAACACCGGGGAGCTGTTTTTT.

This clonotype was recorded at least ten times. The chain couples TRBV7-2 to TRBJ1-3; D remains ambiguous. Germline-derived CDR1 and CDR2 are SGHTA and FQGNSA. This CDR3 is built from 14 residues. Trimming removed 2 bases from V and 3 bases from J, with 8 bases in between. CDR3 sequence reads: CASSLFTGGNTIYF. The CDR3 coding sequence is TGTGCCAGCAGCTTATTTACGGGTGGAAACACCATATATTTT.

With respect to this clonotype: A read error may produce the germline difference seen at one junction end. The chain is built from TRBV9 and TRBJ1-1; D is undetermined. In germline, CDR1 is SGDLS, CDR2 YYNGEE. The CDR3 runs 16 residues. In DNA form, the CDR3 reads TGTGCCAGCAGCGTAGGTGCCACACGGGGTAGCACTGAAGCTCTCTTT. Protein: CASSVGATRGSTEALF.

This clonotype was recorded a few times. The chain uses TRBV15 and TRBJ1-2; a possible D gene is TRBD1 (6 bases). This CDR3 is built from 15 residues. Trimming took 3 bases from V and 3 from J, leaving 14 bases between them. From germline, CDR1 is LNHNV and CDR2 YYDKDF (reference sequence). The DNA of the CDR3 is TGTGCCACCAGCAGTATAGAGGGGGGCGACTATGGCTACACCTTC. Protein sequence: CATSSIEGGDYGYTF.

This clonotype showed up many times. The rearrangement links TRBV15 to TRBJ2-7; TRBD1 might be the D (6 bases). V was shortened by 2 bases and J by 2 bases, with 16 bases between the two germline ends. Germline V CDR1 and CDR2: LNHNV, YYDKDF (reference sequence). The CDR3 spans 16 residues. In DNA, the CDR3 is TGTGCCACCAGCAGATCCGACCGACAGGCAACCTACGAGCAGTACTTC. Translation: CATSRSDRQATYEQYF. The complete variable domain, with remaining parts taken from reference TRBV15 and TRBJ2-7, reads DAMVIQNPRYQVTQFGKPVTLSCSQTLNHNVMYWYQQKSSQAPKLLFHYYDKDFNNEADTPDNFQSRRPNTSFCFLDIRSPGLGDTAMYLCATSRSDRQATYEQYFGPGTRLTVT.

This clonotype has a count of ten or more. V is TRBV20-1 and J is TRBJ2-7, with D maybe TRBD1 (6 bases). The CDR3 sequence is 14 residues long. The V gene lost 6 bases and the J gene lost 6 bases, with 21 bases spanning the gap. Germline values: CDR1 DFQATT, CDR2 SNEGSKA (reference sequence). CDR3 in DNA: TGCAGTGCCCACTCTCCCAGGGGTCAAGGCGAGCAGTACTTC. Translating it yields CSAHSPRGQGEQYF.

The rearrangement links TRBV15 to TRBJ2-2; 11 bases fit TRBD1. Per germline, CDR1 LNHNV and CDR2 YYDKDF (reference sequence). The CDR3 totals 17 residues. J gave up 4 bases and V 1 base, and 5 bases lay outside the gene matches. This chain's CDR3 is CATSRGGTGGTTGELFF. In nucleotides, the CDR3 is TGTGCCACCAGCAGAGGTGGGACAGGGGGAACCACCGGGGAGCTGTTTTTT.

This clonotype occurred many times. The chain uses TRBV20-1 and TRBJ1-5; perhaps TRBD1 as D (6 bases). V dropped 6 bases and J dropped 1 base, with 13 bases sitting between them. The length of the CDR3 is 14 residues. Germline V gene sequence: CDR1 DFQATT, CDR2 SNEGSKA (reference sequence). The CDR3, as DNA: TGCAGTGCCACACAGGGTATAAGCAATCAGCCCCAGCATTTT. It codes for CSATQGISNQPQHF.

The chain joins TRBV27 to TRBJ2-7; no clear D gene. From germline, CDR1 is MNHEY and CDR2 SMNVEV (reference sequence). Trimming took 5 bases from V and 5 from J, leaving 7 bases between them. This CDR3 is 11 amino acids long. The CDR3 protein is CASSPEDEQYF. The CDR3 DNA follows: TGTGCCAGCAGTCCAGAGGACGAGCAGTACTTC.

V and J are TRBV24-1 and TRBJ2-3; D is undetermined. V was trimmed by 11 bases and J by 0 bases, leaving 17 bases between them. There are 15 residues in the CDR3. Per the germline V gene, CDR1 is KGHDR and CDR2 is SFDVKD. The CDR3 nucleotides are TGTGCCATCGCCTCTCCGGGTGCTAGCACAGATACGCAGTATTTT. Translating it yields CAIASPGASTDTQYF.

In this sample, this clonotype turned up many times. This chain connects TRBV5-4 to TRBJ1-1, with 8 bases matching TRBD1. The CDR3 consists of 14 residues. V lost 4 bases and J lost 4; bases outside the gene matches: 6. Germline V gives CDR1 SGHNT, CDR2 YYREEE (reference sequence). The DNA of the CDR3 is TGTGCCAGCAGCGGGGACAGGTTCGCCACTGAAGCTTTCTTT. Translated: CASSGDRFATEAFF.

V is TRBV14 and J is TRBJ2-7; D is unclear. V was cut by 3 bases and J by 2 bases, with 5 bases left in between. The CDR3 has 12 amino acids. Germline values: CDR1 SGHDN, CDR2 FVKESK. DNA for the CDR3: TGTGCCAGCAGCCAGGCACCCTACGAGCAGTACTTC. It specifies CASSQAPYEQYF.

This clonotype appeared once. Given a much more abundant clone one base away, this may be a read error. The genes are TRBV3-1 and TRBJ1-2; D is unclear. Germline V lookup: CDR1 LGHDT, CDR2 YNNKEL (reference sequence). This CDR3 region has 14 residues. The CDR3 here is CASSQDGVTYGHTF. In nucleotides, the CDR3 is TGTGCCAGCAGCCAGGACGGCGTCACTTATGGCCACACCTTC.

The chain combines TRBV3-1 with TRBJ2-1; 9 positions agree with TRBD2. V was pared by 4 bases and J by 1 base, with 8 bases of the junction left unmatched. In germline, CDR1 is LGHDT, CDR2 YNNKEL (reference sequence). This CDR3 contains 17 residues. As DNA, the CDR3 is TGTGCCAGCAGCCGCGCTAGCGGGGATTTGTCCTACAATGAGCAGTTCTTC. It yields the protein CASSRASGDLSYNEQFF.

The table lists this clonotype with a few counts. The J gene is TRBJ2-1, the V gene TRBV20-1; TRBD2 matches 9 bases. The CDR3 length is 16 residues. J lost 3 bases, V lost 0 bases, and 6 bases had no gene match. CDR1 DFQATT and CDR2 SNEGSKA come from the germline V gene (reference sequence). CDR3 in DNA: TGCAGTGCTAGAGATCTGCGGGGGGGAATCTACAATGAGCAGTTCTTC. This translates into CSARDLRGGIYNEQFF.

This clonotype occurred a few times. The chain joins TRBV5-4 to TRBJ1-2; no clear D. The germline CDR1 and CDR2 sequences are SGHNT and YYREEE (reference sequence). The length of the CDR3 is 13 residues. V was clipped by 3 bases and J by 7 bases, with 13 bases between them. The CDR3 region is CASSYDTSGGYTF. In DNA, the CDR3 is TGTGCCAGCAGCTATGACACCTCCGGTGGCTACACCTTC. Full variable domain (outside the CDR3, taken from reference TRBV5-4 and TRBJ1-2): ETGVTQSPTHLIKTRGQQVTLRCSSQSGHNTVSWYQQALGQGPQFIFQYYREEENGRGNFPPRFSGLQFPNYSSELNVNALELDDSALYLCASSYDTSGGYTFGSGTRLTVV.

This clonotype was recorded at least ten times. The V call is TRBV2, the J call TRBJ1-5; TRBD1 aligns across 7 bases. Germline assignment: CDR1 SNHLY and CDR2 FYNNEI. V lost 6 bases to trimming and J lost 5 bases; unmatched junction nucleotides: 4. This CDR3 has 13 residues. CDR3: CASRGTGDQPQHF. In DNA, the CDR3 is TGTGCCAGCAGAGGAACAGGGGATCAGCCCCAGCATTTT.